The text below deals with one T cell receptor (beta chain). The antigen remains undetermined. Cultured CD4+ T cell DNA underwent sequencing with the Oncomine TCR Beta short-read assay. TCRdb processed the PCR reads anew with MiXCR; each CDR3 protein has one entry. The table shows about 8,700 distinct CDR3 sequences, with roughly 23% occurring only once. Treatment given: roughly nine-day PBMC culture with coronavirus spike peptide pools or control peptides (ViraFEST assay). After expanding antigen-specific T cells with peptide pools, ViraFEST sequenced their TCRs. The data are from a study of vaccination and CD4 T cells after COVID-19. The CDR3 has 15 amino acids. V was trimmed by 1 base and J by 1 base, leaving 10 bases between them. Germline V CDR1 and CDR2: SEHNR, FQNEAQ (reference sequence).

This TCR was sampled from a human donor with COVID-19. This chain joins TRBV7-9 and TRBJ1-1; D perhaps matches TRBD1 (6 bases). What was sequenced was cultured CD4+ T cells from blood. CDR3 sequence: CASSLETGANTEAFF. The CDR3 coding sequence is TGTGCCAGCAGCTTAGAAACGGGGGCGAACACTGAAGCTTTCTTT.